This is a list of T cell receptor beta chains from one sample in a study of Ad26.COV2.S vaccination and SARS-CoV-2 variants. Libraries were prepared by immunoSEQ multiplex PCR; TCRdb keeps only in-frame clonotypes and omits some of them. The sample records about 370,000 clones, less than 90% being singletons. Sequenced material: peripheral blood, taken in a trial of Ad26.COV2.S vaccine versus placebo. Receptors originate from a person between 18 and 60 years old who received the Ad26.COV2.S COVID-19 vaccine or a placebo. Each CDR3 is given without its conserved first and last residue.

j_call v_call cdr3_aa
TRBJ1-1 TRBV4-3 ASSQTYRGTEAF
TRBJ1-5 TRBV6-5 ASRLREYQPQH
TRBJ2-1 TRBV7-2 ASSLVSGGDNEQF
TRBJ2-7 TRBV5-6 ASSLAYEQY
TRBJ1-4 TRBV15 ATSGLNEKLF
TRBJ1-4 TRBV18 ASSWGDATNEKLF
TRBJ2-7 TRBV7-8 ASSLGTFYEQY
TRBJ1-1 TRBV13 ASRQGQGRAAEAF
TRBJ2-1 TRBV11-2 ASSPVWGPGGNEQF
TRBJ2-2 TRBV11-3 ASSFGLAGIGELF
TRBJ2-7 TRBV5-8 ASSLAFRREGFPYEQY
TRBJ1-5 TRBV6-6 ASSYGQGGQPQH
TRBJ2-3 TRBV6-2/TRBV6-3 ASSYSGTSGGFTDTQY
TRBJ2-7 TRBV5-6 ASSFYIISGGRNYEQY
TRBJ2-7 TRBV15 ATSRGSTGAYEQY
TRBJ2-2 TRBV29-1 GMGADGELF
TRBJ2-7 TRBV11-2 ASRTGYEQY
TRBJ1-2 TRBV5-1 ASSFGQNYGYT
TRBJ1-2 TRBV3-1/TRBV3-2 ASSQDWTGSYGYT
TRBJ2-5 TRBV20-1 SASGSSGGAGETQY
TRBJ2-2 TRBV3-1/TRBV3-2 ASSLGQGKLF
TRBJ1-2 TRBV6-5 ASSYSSGETVGYT
TRBJ1-1 TRBV9 ASSAWGANTEAF
TRBJ2-5 TRBV16 ASSQKRTPGQREETQY
TRBJ1-2 TRBV2 ASQPTPQVDGYT
TRBJ2-1 TRBV4-1 ASRRQGAEDNEQF
TRBJ2-7 TRBV6-5 ASSYSTQRYEQY
TRBJ2-5 TRBV28 ASLPGDQETQY
TRBJ1-3 TRBV19 ASSFRQGIAGNTIY
TRBJ1-2 TRBV16 ASSQWASTNYGYT
TRBJ2-3 TRBV2 ASSDFSSTPFTDTQY
TRBJ2-7 TRBV5-1 ASSLFSGAAYEQY
TRBJ2-3 TRBV5-4 ASSEGTAPTDTQY
TRBJ2-2 TRBV5-1 ASSLETATRELF
TRBJ2-7 TRBV5-6 ASSAPGYEQY
TRBJ2-2 TRBV3-1/TRBV3-2 ASSRSGTPNTGELF
TRBJ2-7 TRBV3-1/TRBV3-2 ASSANQREQY
TRBJ2-3 TRBV5-6 ASRPGTITDTQY
TRBJ2-7 TRBV5-1 ASRERGGTYEQY
TRBJ1-1 TRBV27 ASSFDRFNTEAF
TRBJ1-5 TRBV27 ASAGGESGNQPQH
TRBJ1-6 TRBV5-1 ASSGTGDSNSPLH
TRBJ2-3 TRBV2 ASLGIRLAGGQTDTQY
TRBJ2-4 TRBV6-5 ASSKSGGAGNIQY
TRBJ1-6 TRBV19 ASSMVQDSNSPLH